This T cell receptor (beta chain) is drawn from a study of cytomegalovirus exposure and HLA in healthy donors. The PCR employed 60 Vbeta primers together with 13 Jbeta primers. The table came from immunoSEQ multiplex PCR; TCRdb's copy has only in-frame clones and leaves some out. Counted here are 55,000 to 65,000 clones, more than 70% occurring once; the ten biggest clones make up more than 1.3%. Study outcomes and limitations: Some public TCRs appeared in many individuals, while most sequences were rare. Data from an earlier analysis indicated that most TCR beta V segments were productive either about 87% or about 30% of the time.

Though probably carrying unrecorded immune exposures, donors were nominally healthy at sampling. This clone was seen a handful of times. Its antigen is unknown. The sample comprised PBMCs. This TCR came from a man younger than 40 in good health and CMV-seropositive.

CDR3 DNA: TGTGCCAGCAGTGGGGGGGGCATATATTGGGGGTCCTACGAGCAGTACTTC. Its translation is CASSGGGIYWGSYEQYF. The chain employs TRBV6-1 and TRBJ2-7, with TRBD2 as a possible D gene (7 bases). The CDR3 is made up of 17 amino acids. Trimming took 4 bases from V and 1 from J, leaving 20 bases between them. Germline lookup yields CDR1 MNHNS and CDR2 SASEGT.